Below are 31 T cell receptor beta chains sequenced from a single sample in a study of T cell changes during pregnancy in multiple sclerosis. The protocol was immunoSEQ multiplex PCR, while the TCRdb copy is restricted to in-frame clones and leaves out a portion. The table shows tens of thousands of clones, with approximately 92% occurring only once. This specimen consisted of CD8+ T cells from peripheral blood mononuclear cells, obtained in the third trimester of pregnancy. These receptors originate from a female donor in good health, enrolled as a control in a pregnancy study.

The chain has TRBV9 and TRBJ1-4; 8 bases align to TRBD1. The V and J ends lost 3 bases and 3 bases, in that order; junction bases with no gene match: 10. In germline, CDR1 is SGDLS, CDR2 YYNGEE. There are 17 residues in the CDR3. CDR3 amino acids: CASSDPTGAHANEKLFF. The CDR3 DNA is TGTGCCAGCAGCGACCCGACAGGGGCGCACGCTAATGAAAAACTGTTTTTT.

A few counts support this clone. The chain couples TRBV19 to TRBJ1-2; a weak D match, TRBD1 (6 bases). CDR1 and CDR2 from the germline V gene are LNHDA and SQIVND (reference sequence). The CDR3 has 11 amino acids. The ends were cut back, 10 bases at V and 6 bases at J, with 12 bases in the middle. The CDR3 loop reads CATTGIDGYTF. CDR3 sequence (DNA): TGTGCCACTACAGGGATCGATGGCTACACCTTC.

This chain uses TRBV11-1 with TRBJ2-2; TRBD2 matches at 8 bases. With V trimmed by 0 bases and J by 1 base, 4 bases remained unmatched. Germline assignment: CDR1 SGHAT and CDR2 FQDESV (reference sequence). The CDR3 has 17 amino acids. The CDR3: CASSLARGGRNTGELFF. As DNA, the CDR3 is TGTGCCAGCAGCTTAGCGCGCGGGGGGCGGAACACCGGGGAGCTGTTTTTT. The full variable domain, its missing parts supplied by reference TRBV11-1 and TRBJ2-2, is EAEVAQSPRYKITEKSQAVAFWCDPISGHATLYWYRQILGQGPELLVQFQDESVVDDSQLPKDRFSAERLKGVDSTLKIQPAELGDSAMYLCASSLARGGRNTGELFFGEGSRLTVL.

The chain joins TRBV7-9 to TRBJ1-1; D may be TRBD1 (5 bases). V was shortened by 8 bases and J by 1 base, with 11 bases between the two germline ends. Per the germline V gene, CDR1 is SEHNR and CDR2 is FQNEAQ (reference sequence). This CDR3 has 13 amino acids. The CDR3 reads CASEGLPNTEAFF. In DNA form, the CDR3 reads TGTGCCAGCGAGGGACTGCCGAACACTGAAGCTTTCTTT. Full variable domain (outside the CDR3, taken from reference TRBV7-9 and TRBJ1-1): DTGVSQNPRHKITKRGQNVTFRCDPISEHNRLYWYRQTLGQGPEFLTYFQNEAQLEKSRLLSDRFSAERPKGSFSTLEIQRTEQGDSAMYLCASEGLPNTEAFFGQGTRLTVV.

V usage is TRBV7-9 and J usage is TRBJ2-1; weak D call: TRBD2 (5 bases). The ends were cut back, 8 bases at V and 1 base at J, with 12 bases in the middle. Germline CDR1 and CDR2: SEHNR and FQNEAQ (reference sequence). The CDR3 runs to 14 residues. The CDR3 loop reads CASPGRESYNEQFF. The CDR3 DNA sequence: TGTGCCAGCCCTGGTAGGGAGTCCTACAATGAGCAGTTCTTC.

The genes are TRBV9 and TRBJ2-3; TRBD2 matches at 13 bases. V lost 2 bases to trimming and J lost 6 bases; unmatched junction nucleotides: 3. CDR3 length: 15 amino acids. From germline, CDR1 is SGDLS and CDR2 YYNGEE. The CDR3 sequence: CASSVTSGGADTQYF. CDR3 bases: TGTGCCAGCAGCGTCACTAGCGGGGGGGCCGATACGCAGTATTTT. Complete variable domain (other parts from reference TRBV9 and TRBJ2-3): DSGVTQTPKHLITATGQRVTLRCSPRSGDLSVYWYQQSLDQGLQFLIQYYNGEERAKGNILERFSAQQFPDLHSELNLSSLELGDSALYFCASSVTSGGADTQYFGPGTRLTVL.

CDR3 sequence (DNA): TGTGCCAGCAGTTTACCCGGACAGCCGAGGAGCTACACCTTC. Translated, it gives CASSLPGQPRSYTF. The J gene is TRBJ1-2, the V gene TRBV27, with D possibly matching TRBD1 (6 bases). Germline CDR1 and CDR2: MNHEY and SMNVEV (reference sequence). V was pared by 2 bases and J by 9 bases, with 16 bases between. This CDR3 has 14 amino acids.

This clone was observed a handful of times. DNA of the CDR3: TGTGCCAGCAGTTACGCGAGGGATGGGGGGTACGAGCAGTACTTC. This translates into CASSYARDGGYEQYF. The chain uses TRBV2 and TRBJ2-7; D may be TRBD2 (6 bases). V was pared by 5 bases and J by 4 bases, with 18 bases between. Germline CDR1 reads SNHLY; CDR2 reads FYNNEI. This CDR3 is 15 amino acids long.

The chain carries TRBV6-1 and TRBJ2-7; a possible D gene is TRBD2 (6 bases). The length of the CDR3 is 11 residues. Trimming removed 3 bases from V and 10 bases from J, with 10 bases in between. CDR1 and CDR2 (germline): MNHNS, SASEGT. The CDR3 sequence: CASSEGRLQYF. The CDR3 DNA reads as TGTGCCAGCAGTGAGGGGAGGCTTCAGTACTTC.

This chain's CDR3 is CASSYGDSYGYTF. In DNA form, the CDR3 reads TGTGCCAGCAGTTACGGGGACAGCTATGGCTACACCTTC. The chain links TRBV27 to TRBJ1-2; 7 nucleotides align to TRBD1. This CDR3 comprises 13 residues. With V trimmed by 4 bases and J by 4 bases, 3 bases remained unmatched. Germline V gene lookup returns CDR1 MNHEY and CDR2 SMNVEV (reference sequence).

The chain combines TRBV6-9 with TRBJ1-4, with D tentatively TRBD1 (5 bases). The CDR3 is 15 residues long. In germline, CDR1 is MNHGY, CDR2 SVAAGI. Trimming removed 7 bases at V and 5 bases at J, with 17 bases between. CDR3: CASKDPRGGNEKLFF. CDR3 in DNA: TGTGCCAGCAAGGATCCCCGGGGGGGGAATGAAAAACTGTTTTTT.

V is TRBV7-9 and J is TRBJ1-1; D is ambiguous. The CDR3 is 14 residues long. Germline assignment: CDR1 SEHNR and CDR2 FQNEAQ (reference sequence). The V gene lost 2 bases and the J gene lost 5 bases, with 12 bases spanning the gap. In DNA, the CDR3 is TGTGCCAGCAGCTTACCCCCGCCAACAACTGAAGCTTTCTTT. It specifies CASSLPPPTTEAFF.

This clone came up once. The chain links TRBV5-5 to TRBJ2-7; 7 bases align to TRBD1. The germline gives CDR1 SGHKS, CDR2 YYEKEE (reference sequence). The CDR3 runs to 13 residues. V shed 2 bases, J shed 2 bases, and the junction held 1 base outside the gene matches. The chain's CDR3 is CASSFTGAYEQYF. The DNA for the CDR3 is TGTGCCAGCAGCTTTACAGGGGCCTACGAGCAGTACTTC.

The rearrangement joins TRBV2 to TRBJ2-7, with D perhaps TRBD2 (5 bases). This CDR3 spans 16 amino acids. V lost 4 bases to trimming and J lost 3 bases, with 19 bases between them. CDR1 SNHLY and CDR2 FYNNEI come from the germline V gene. CDR3 coding DNA: TGTGCCAGCAGTGTCCGGGCCGGGATATATGACTACGAGCAGTACTTC. Translation gives CASSVRAGIYDYEQYF.

The chain uses TRBV7-2 and TRBJ1-2, with no clear D. CDR1 is SGHTA and CDR2 is FQGNSA in the germline V gene. V shed 2 bases and J shed 4 bases, with 5 bases lying between them. This CDR3 contains 12 residues. The CDR3 reads CASSLYSYGYTF. In DNA, the CDR3 is TGTGCCAGCAGCTTATACAGCTATGGCTACACCTTC. Full variable domain (rest looked up from reference TRBV7-2 and TRBJ1-2): GAGVSQSPSNKVTEKGKDVELRCDPISGHTALYWYRQSLGQGLEFLIYFQGNSAPDKSGLPSDRFSAERTGGSVSTLTIQRTQQEDSAVYLCASSLYSYGYTFGSGTRLTVV.

This chain connects TRBV30 to TRBJ1-1; maybe TRBD1 (5 bases). The CDR3 runs to 14 residues. Trimming cost V 0 bases and J 3 bases, with 11 bases left between them. Germline V gene lookup returns CDR1 GTSNPN and CDR2 SVGIG (reference sequence). The CDR3 sequence is CAWSVMGGHTEAFF. As DNA, the CDR3 is TGTGCCTGGAGTGTGATGGGGGGACACACTGAAGCTTTCTTT.

The chain recombines TRBV6-5 with TRBJ2-7, with D tentatively TRBD2 (5 bases). Between the trimmed V and J ends, which lost 8 bases and 3 bases, there was a span of 17 bases. This CDR3 comprises 14 residues. CDR1 and CDR2 from the germline V gene are MNHEY and SVGAGI. The CDR3 coding sequence is TGTGCCAGCGGTTCGGCACGGGATCACTACGAGCAGTACTTC. Protein product: CASGSARDHYEQYF.

V and J are TRBV9 and TRBJ2-1; 7 positions match TRBD2. The length of the CDR3 is 15 residues. Losses at the gene ends were 1 base for V and 10 bases for J; bases not matched to a gene: 11. Germline V gene data show CDR1 as SGDLS and CDR2 as YYNGEE. The CDR3 nucleotides read TGTGCCAGCAGCGTACAAACCGTGGGGGGGGACGAGCAGTTCTTC. Its translation: CASSVQTVGGDEQFF.

The V and J genes are TRBV5-1 and TRBJ1-1, with D possibly being TRBD1 (5 bases). Germline lookup yields CDR1 SGHRS and CDR2 YFSETQ. The germline V and J ends were trimmed by 3 bases and 2 bases, with 8 bases remaining between them. The CDR3 has 13 residues. CDR3 region: CASSSQGNTEAFF. In DNA form, the CDR3 reads TGCGCCAGCAGCTCGCAGGGAAACACTGAAGCTTTCTTT.

V is TRBV5-1 and J is TRBJ2-1; TRBD2 aligns across 8 bases. The CDR3 is 18 amino acids. The V gene end was trimmed by 6 bases and the J gene end by 4 bases; junction bases not matched to a gene: 18. Germline CDR1 and CDR2: SGHRS and YFSETQ. The CDR3 nucleotides are TGCGCCAGCACCCTGGGGGACGGGGGGGATATTTTTTACAATGAGCAGTTCTTC. Translation: CASTLGDGGDIFYNEQFF.

The chain links TRBV7-3 to TRBJ2-1, with a possible D match to TRBD2 (5 bases). Germline-derived CDR1 and CDR2 are SGHTA and FQGTGA. Trimming took 4 bases from V and 8 from J, leaving 15 bases between them. This CDR3 is 14 amino acids long. CDR3 sequence (DNA): TGTGCCAGCAGCTCGACCACTAGAATCGATGAGCAGTTCTTC. As protein: CASSSTTRIDEQFF.

The V gene is TRBV7-9, the J gene TRBJ2-3; 11 bases line up with TRBD2. The germline V gene has CDR1 SEHNR and CDR2 FQNEAQ (reference sequence). The CDR3 has 17 amino acids. V trimming: 5 bases; J trimming: 0 bases; junction bases outside the gene matches: 7. The CDR3 DNA reads TGTGCCAGCAGCGGAATTAGCGGGGGGGCCAGCACAGATACGCAGTATTTT. This translates into CASSGISGGASTDTQYF. Filled out from reference TRBV7-9 and TRBJ2-3, the complete variable domain reads DTGVSQNPRHKITKRGQNVTFRCDPISEHNRLYWYRQTLGQGPEFLTYFQNEAQLEKSRLLSDRFSAERPKGSFSTLEIQRTEQGDSAMYLCASSGISGGASTDTQYFGPGTRLTVL.

V is TRBV14 and J is TRBJ1-2; no definite D call. Trimming cost V 4 bases and J 2 bases, with 11 bases left between them. Germline values: CDR1 SGHDN, CDR2 FVKESK. The CDR3 spans 14 residues. The CDR3 DNA sequence: TGTGCCAGCAGCCCTCGTGGGCCAAACTATGGCTACACCTTC. Its protein product is CASSPRGPNYGYTF.

V and J are TRBV4-3 and TRBJ2-7; 12 nucleotides line up with TRBD2. Trimming cost V 1 base and J 2 bases; bases outside gene matches: 15. Germline values: CDR1 LGHNA, CDR2 YSLEER. The CDR3 consists of 20 residues. DNA of the CDR3: TGCGCCAGCAGCCAAGTCTGGGGCGAACTAGCGGGGGGCGAAGCCTACGAGCAGTACTTC. It encodes CASSQVWGELAGGEAYEQYF.

The chain carries TRBV7-6 and TRBJ2-3; the match to TRBD1 covers 9 bases. The V gene end was trimmed by 7 bases and the J gene end by 2 bases; junction bases not matched to a gene: 7. CDR3 length: 15 residues. Germline V CDR1 and CDR2: SGHVS, FNYEAQ. CDR3 in amino acids: CASTYRDRVTDTQYF. The CDR3 nucleotides are TGTGCCAGCACCTACCGGGACAGGGTCACAGATACGCAGTATTTT.

The V and J genes are TRBV27 and TRBJ2-1, with D possibly matching TRBD1 (5 bases). CDR3 length: 12 residues. Trimming pared 2 bases from V and 8 bases from J, leaving 7 bases between. Germline loops: CDR1 MNHEY, CDR2 SMNVEV (reference sequence). The CDR3 region is CASSLQGDEQFF. CDR3 bases: TGTGCCAGCAGTTTACAGGGCGATGAGCAGTTCTTC.

The gene calls are TRBV27 and TRBJ2-3; 7 bases align to TRBD1. The V gene end was trimmed by 6 bases and the J gene end by 2 bases; junction bases not matched to a gene: 11. This CDR3 spans 16 amino acids. Germline CDR1 and CDR2: MNHEY and SMNVEV (reference sequence). CDR3 loop: CASRGGLLSDTDTQYF. Here the CDR3 DNA reads TGTGCCAGCAGAGGGGGCCTACTATCCGACACAGATACGCAGTATTTT.

The J gene is TRBJ1-2, the V gene TRBV29-1; 7 bases map to TRBD1. Trimming took 0 bases from V and 2 from J; bases not matched to a gene: 6. The CDR3 spans 15 residues. From germline, CDR1 is SQVTM and CDR2 ANQGSEA. DNA of the CDR3: TGCAGCGTTGAAGATCCGGGACAGACGAACTATGGCTACACCTTC. Translating it yields CSVEDPGQTNYGYTF.

The chain has TRBV4-2 and TRBJ2-3, with D perhaps TRBD2 (5 bases). CDR3 length: 14 amino acids. The V end lost 5 bases, the J end lost 6 bases, and 15 bases lay between the germline ends. In germline, CDR1 is LGHNA, CDR2 YNFKEQ. The CDR3 spells CASSFSVASDTQYF. The CDR3 nucleotides read TGTGCCAGCAGCTTTAGCGTGGCTTCGGATACGCAGTATTTT.

The sample holds one count of this clone. V usage is TRBV30 and J usage is TRBJ2-2; D ambiguous. The germline gives CDR1 GTSNPN, CDR2 SVGIG (reference sequence). V was clipped by 8 bases and J by 1 base, with 8 bases between them. The CDR3 length is 12 residues. CDR3 in DNA: TGTGCCACGTCGGGGAACACCGGGGAGCTGTTTTTT. It translates to CATSGNTGELFF.

The chain joins TRBV14 to TRBJ2-5, with TRBD2 matching 8 bases. V lost 5 bases to trimming and J lost 4 bases; unmatched junction nucleotides: 12. The V gene's germline CDR1 is SGHDN and CDR2 FVKESK. This CDR3 is 16 amino acids long. CDR3 sequence: CASSFRTSSLGETQYF. CDR3 nucleotides: TGTGCCAGCAGCTTCCGGACTAGCAGTTTAGGAGAGACCCAGTACTTC.